Below, one T cell receptor (beta chain) is given with its context. Its target is not known. The sample belongs to a study of T cell responses to AZD1222 COVID-19 vaccine. About the research overall: Recipients boosted at about 4 weeks or about 12 weeks are pooled.

General study results and limits: Just a handful of AZD1222 recipients tested seropositive at baseline. Mapped onto spike, vaccine-associated CD4 TCRs spanned it and were dominant at 160-218 and 743-854. A mostly white British donor set with more females was recruited, and clonal diversity was possibly underestimated.

V lost 4 bases to trimming and J lost 5 bases, with 15 bases between them. CDR1 is SNHLY and CDR2 is FYNNEI in the germline V gene. The CDR3 runs 16 residues. Clones were read by immunoSEQ multiplex PCR, and TCRdb kept only the in-frame ones, dropping some. The sample carries 180,000 or so clones, about 91% recorded once. The chain couples TRBV2 to TRBJ1-6; no definite D call. This clonotype was sampled from an adult in good health. The material sequenced was peripheral blood, taken on day 0 of AZD1222 vaccination. The CDR3 reads CASSGEMGRHNSPLHF. CDR3 sequence (DNA): TGTGCCAGCAGTGGAGAGATGGGTCGCCATAATTCACCCCTCCACTTT.